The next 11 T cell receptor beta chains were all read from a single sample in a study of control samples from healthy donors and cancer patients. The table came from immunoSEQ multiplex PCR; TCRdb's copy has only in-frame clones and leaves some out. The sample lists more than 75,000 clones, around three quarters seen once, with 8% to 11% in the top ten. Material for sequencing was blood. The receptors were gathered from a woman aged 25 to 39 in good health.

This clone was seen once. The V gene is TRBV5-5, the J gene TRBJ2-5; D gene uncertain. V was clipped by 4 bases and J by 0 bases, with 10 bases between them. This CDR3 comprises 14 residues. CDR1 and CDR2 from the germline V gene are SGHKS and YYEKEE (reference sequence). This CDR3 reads CASSLDGYQETQYF. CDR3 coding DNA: TGTGCCAGCAGCCTTGACGGGTACCAAGAGACCCAGTACTTC. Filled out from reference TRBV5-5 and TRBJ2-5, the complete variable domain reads DAGVTQSPTHLIKTRGQQVTLRCSPISGHKSVSWYQQVLGQGPQFIFQYYEKEERGRGNFPDRFSARQFPNYSSELNVNALLLGDSALYLCASSLDGYQETQYFGPGTRLLVL.

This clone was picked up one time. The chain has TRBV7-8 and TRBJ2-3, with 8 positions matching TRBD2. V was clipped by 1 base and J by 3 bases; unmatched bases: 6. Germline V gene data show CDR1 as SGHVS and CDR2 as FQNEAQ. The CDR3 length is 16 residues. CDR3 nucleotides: TGTGCCAGCAGCTTAGGCCAGACTAGCGTGACAGATACGCAGTATTTT. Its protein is CASSLGQTSVTDTQYF.

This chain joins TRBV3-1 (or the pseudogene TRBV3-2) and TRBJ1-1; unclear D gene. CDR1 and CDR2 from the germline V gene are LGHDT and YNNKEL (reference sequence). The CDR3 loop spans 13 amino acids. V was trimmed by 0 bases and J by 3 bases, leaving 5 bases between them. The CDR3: CASSQEGYTEAFF. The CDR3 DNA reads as TGTGCCAGCAGCCAAGAGGGGTACACTGAAGCTTTCTTT.

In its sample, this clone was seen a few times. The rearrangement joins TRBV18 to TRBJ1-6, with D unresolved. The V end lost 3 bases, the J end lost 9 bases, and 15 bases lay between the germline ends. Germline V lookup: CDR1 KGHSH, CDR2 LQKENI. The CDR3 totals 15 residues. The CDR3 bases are TGTGCCAGCTCACCCGAGGACCCTAATACTTCACCCCTCCACTTT. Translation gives CASSPEDPNTSPLHF.

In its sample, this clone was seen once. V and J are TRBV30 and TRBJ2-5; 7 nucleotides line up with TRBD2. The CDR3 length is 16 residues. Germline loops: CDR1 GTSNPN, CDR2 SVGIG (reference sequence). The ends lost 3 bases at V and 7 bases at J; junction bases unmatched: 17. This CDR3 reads CAWSPPSGGLVVTQYF. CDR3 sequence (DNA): TGTGCCTGGAGCCCCCCCTCGGGGGGACTCGTTGTGACCCAGTACTTC.

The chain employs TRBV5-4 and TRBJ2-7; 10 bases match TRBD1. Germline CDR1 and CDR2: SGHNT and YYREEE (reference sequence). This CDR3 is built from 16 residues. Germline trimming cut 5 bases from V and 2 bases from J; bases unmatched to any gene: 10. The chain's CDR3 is CASRASSGTGAYEQYF. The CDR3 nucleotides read TGTGCCAGCAGAGCTTCTTCCGGGACAGGGGCCTACGAGCAGTACTTC.

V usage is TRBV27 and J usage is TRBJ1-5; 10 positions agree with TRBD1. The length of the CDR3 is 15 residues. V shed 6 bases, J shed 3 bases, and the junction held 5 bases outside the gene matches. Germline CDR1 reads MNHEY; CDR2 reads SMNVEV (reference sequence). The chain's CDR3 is CASRRTGGLNQPQHF. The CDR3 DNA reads TGTGCCAGCAGAAGGACAGGGGGACTCAATCAGCCCCAGCATTTT.

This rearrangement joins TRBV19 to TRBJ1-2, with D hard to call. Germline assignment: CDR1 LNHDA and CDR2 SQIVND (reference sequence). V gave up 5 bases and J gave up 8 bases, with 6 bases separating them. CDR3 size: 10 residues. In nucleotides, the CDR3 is TGTGCCAGTAGTGCCTGGGGCTACACCTTC. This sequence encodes CASSAWGYTF.

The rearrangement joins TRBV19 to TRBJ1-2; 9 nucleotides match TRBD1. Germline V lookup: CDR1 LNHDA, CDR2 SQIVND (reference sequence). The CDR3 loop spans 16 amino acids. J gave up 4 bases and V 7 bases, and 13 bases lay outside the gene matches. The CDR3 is CASNNLGTGQGYGYTF. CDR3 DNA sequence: TGTGCCAGTAATAACCTCGGGACAGGGCAGGGCTATGGCTACACCTTC. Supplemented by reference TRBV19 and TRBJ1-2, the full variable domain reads DGGITQSPKYLFRKEGQNVTLSCEQNLNHDAMYWYRQDPGQGLRLIYYSQIVNDFQKGDIAEGYSVSREKKESFPLTVTSAQKNPTAFYLCASNNLGTGQGYGYTFGSGTRLTVV.

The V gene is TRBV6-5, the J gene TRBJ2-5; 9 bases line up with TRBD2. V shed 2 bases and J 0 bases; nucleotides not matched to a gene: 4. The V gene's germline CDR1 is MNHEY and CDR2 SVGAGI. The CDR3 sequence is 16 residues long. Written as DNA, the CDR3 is TGTGCCAGCAGTTACGGCGCTAGCGGGAACCAAGAGACCCAGTACTTC. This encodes CASSYGASGNQETQYF.

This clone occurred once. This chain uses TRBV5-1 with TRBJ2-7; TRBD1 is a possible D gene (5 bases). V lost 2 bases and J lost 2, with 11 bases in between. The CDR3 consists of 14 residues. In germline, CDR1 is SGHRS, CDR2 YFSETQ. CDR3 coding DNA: TGCGCCAGCAGCTTCTTTCAGGGTCCCTACGAGCAGTACTTC. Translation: CASSFFQGPYEQYF.